This T cell receptor beta chain was captured by sequencing in a study of human T cells and chemical hapten exposure. This clonotype was observed a few times. From the RACE reads, TCRdb called clonotypes with MiXCR, one entry per CDR3 protein. The table records some 180,000 distinct CDR3 sequences, 20% to 25% of them present only once. Regarding time point: patch test 1, 2 weeks after DPC sensitization. Treatment meaning: therapeutic diphenylcyclopropenone sensitization with weekly scalp DPC. Blood draws preceded each patch test application. Trimming removed 5 bases from V and 4 bases from J, with 15 bases in between. From germline, CDR1 is SNHLY and CDR2 FYNNEI. The CDR3 has 16 amino acids.

The chain combines TRBV2 with TRBJ1-6; no firm D call. This clonotype was sampled from a woman aged 45-65 years with alopecia areata. Some clones in this sample may be carry-over from other donors' samples. This specimen was whole blood, taken in connection with sensitization to the hapten diphenylcyclopropenone (DPC). Here the CDR3 reads CASSSAGPVYNSPLHF. The CDR3 coding sequence is TGTGCCAGCAGTTCGGCGGGTCCAGTGTATAATTCACCCCTCCACTTT.